The 2 T cell receptor beta chains reported below all come from one sample, sequenced in a study of lymphopenia after photon versus proton radiotherapy. Clones were read by immunoSEQ multiplex PCR, and TCRdb kept only the in-frame ones, dropping some. The sample comprises approximately 30,000 clones, 85% to 95% of which are singletons, and around 0.72% rests with the top ten. Sequencing was performed on peripheral blood, taken from a patient treated with photon-based radiotherapy. Receptor source: a woman aged 50 to 60 with cholangiocarcinoma.

V and J are TRBV4-1 and TRBJ2-7; D not resolved. V lost 3 bases to trimming and J lost 0 bases, with 15 bases between them. The CDR3 length is 16 residues. Per germline, CDR1 MGHRA and CDR2 YSYEKL. The CDR3 sequence: CASSHLAGGSSYEQYF. Written as DNA, the CDR3 is TGCGCCAGCAGCCATTTGGCAGGCGGAAGCTCCTACGAGCAGTACTTC.

This clone was seen just once. The CDR3 is CASSHSGPRRENYGYTF. CDR3 in DNA: TGTGCCAGCAGCCACAGTGGGCCGCGTAGAGAGAACTATGGCTACACCTTC. V and J are TRBV7-2 and TRBJ1-2; D ambiguous. Trimming shortened V by 5 bases and J by 2 bases, and 21 bases separated the two germline ends. Per the germline V gene, CDR1 is SGHTA and CDR2 is FQGNSA. The CDR3 consists of 17 residues.